What follows are 19 T cell receptor beta chains derived from one specimen sequenced in a study of T cell clonotyping in hematopoietic cell transplantation. Produced via immunoSEQ multiplex PCR; TCRdb's table is partial and in-frame only. The sample carries about 29,000 clones, 80% to 95% recorded once. The sample was PBMCs, taken 100 days after allogeneic stem cell transplant. The receptors stem from a female patient aged 45-60 years who had an allogeneic stem cell transplant from a related donor, so the T cells may come from the graft donor. Some clones in this sample may be carry-over from other donors' samples.

This chain connects TRBV6-5 to TRBJ1-5, with D perhaps matching TRBD1 (5 bases). The germline gives CDR1 MNHEY, CDR2 SVGAGI. The CDR3 length is 13 residues. V lost 5 bases, J lost 6 bases, and 11 bases lay in between. CDR3 sequence (DNA): TGTGCCAGCAGTCCAGGGTGGCCTCAGCCCCAGCATTTT. It translates to CASSPGWPQPQHF.

The chain uses TRBV6-1 and TRBJ1-2; D gene ambiguous. CDR3 length: 14 amino acids. Trimming pared 3 bases from V and 5 bases from J, leaving 13 bases between. Germline CDR1 MNHNS, CDR2 SASEGT. CDR3 loop: CASSDPRRSYGYTF. The CDR3 DNA reads as TGTGCCAGCAGTGACCCTCGACGGTCTTATGGCTACACCTTC.

In its sample, this clone was seen once. The V and J genes are TRBV5-4 and TRBJ1-2, with TRBD1 matching over 7 bases. Germline V gene lookup returns CDR1 SGHNT and CDR2 YYREEE (reference sequence). Germline trimming cut 3 bases from V and 5 bases from J; bases unmatched to any gene: 10. This CDR3 region has 15 residues. In nucleotides, the CDR3 is TGTGCCAGCAGCTGGGGGGCAGGGGGGGATTATGGCTACACCTTC. Protein: CASSWGAGGDYGYTF.

This chain links TRBV9 with TRBJ1-2, with 9 bases identical to TRBD1. The CDR3 runs to 15 residues. From germline, CDR1 is SGDLS and CDR2 YYNGEE. The ends lost 4 bases at V and 3 bases at J; junction bases unmatched: 7. The CDR3 DNA reads as TGTGCCAGCAGCCGGGGGGACAGGGTGCACTATGGCTACACCTTC. The encoded protein is CASSRGDRVHYGYTF.

DNA for the CDR3: TGTGCCAGCAGCCCCGACACTGAAGCTTTCTTT. Amino acids: CASSPDTEAFF. The V call is TRBV9, the J call TRBJ1-1, with D unresolved. The CDR3 is made up of 11 amino acids. V lost 4 bases to trimming and J lost 3 bases, with 4 bases between them. Germline lookup yields CDR1 SGDLS and CDR2 YYNGEE.

The chain carries TRBV20-1 and TRBJ1-2; D call uncertain. The germline V and J ends were trimmed by 6 bases and 8 bases, with 13 bases remaining between them. Germline V gene lookup returns CDR1 DFQATT and CDR2 SNEGSKA (reference sequence). This CDR3 has 11 residues. The CDR3 spells CSARHTNGYTF. CDR3 bases: TGCAGTGCAAGACATACGAACGGCTACACCTTC.

V is TRBV7-9 and J is TRBJ1-2; no reliable D call. The CDR3 contains 15 residues. The germline V gene encodes CDR1 SEHNR and CDR2 FQNEAQ (reference sequence). Trimming took 4 bases from V and 8 from J, leaving 20 bases between them. The CDR3 protein is CASSSPTRTGIGYTF. CDR3 DNA: TGTGCCAGCAGCTCACCAACAAGGACGGGAATCGGCTACACCTTC. The variable domain in full, completed from reference TRBV7-9 and TRBJ1-2, reads DTGVSQNPRHKITKRGQNVTFRCDPISEHNRLYWYRQTLGQGPEFLTYFQNEAQLEKSRLLSDRFSAERPKGSFSTLEIQRTEQGDSAMYLCASSSPTRTGIGYTFGSGTRLTVV.

This clone was seen only a few times. The chain is built from TRBV28 and TRBJ2-3, with D possibly being TRBD2 (7 bases). The germline gives CDR1 MDHEN, CDR2 SYDVKM. The CDR3 length is 15 residues. V was cut by 6 bases and J by 4 bases, with 17 bases left in between. CDR3 in DNA: TGTGCCAGCAGCCCCCAAGGGAGGGGGGCAGATACGCAGTATTTT. Residues: CASSPQGRGADTQYF.

V gene TRBV7-9 combines with J gene TRBJ2-3; a weak D match, TRBD2 (7 bases). This CDR3 has 13 residues. Germline lookup yields CDR1 SEHNR and CDR2 FQNEAQ (reference sequence). With 7 bases removed from V and 4 bases from J, the gap between germline ends came to 12 bases. This chain's CDR3 is CASTGGGADTQYF. The DNA for the CDR3 is TGTGCCAGCACGGGGGGCGGGGCAGATACGCAGTATTTT.

This rearrangement joins TRBV6-6 to TRBJ2-7; possible D gene TRBD1, 6 bases. The germline CDR1 and CDR2 sequences are MNHNY and SVGAGI (reference sequence). This CDR3 is 15 amino acids long. V lost 0 bases, J lost 2 bases, and 11 bases lay in between. CDR3 residues: CASSYSRWDTYEQYF. DNA for the CDR3: TGTGCCAGCAGTTACTCTCGTTGGGACACCTACGAGCAGTACTTC.

The chain uses TRBV29-1 and TRBJ2-2, with TRBD1 matching over 11 bases. V lost 7 bases to trimming and J lost 5 bases; unmatched junction nucleotides: 6. Germline-derived CDR1 and CDR2 are SQVTM and ANQGSEA. The CDR3 runs 14 residues. As DNA, the CDR3 is TGCAGCGCCGGACAGGGGGCCGTGACCGGGGAGCTGTTTTTT. It specifies CSAGQGAVTGELFF.

J is TRBJ2-7 and V is TRBV5-6; 7 bases align to TRBD1. The CDR3 sequence is 12 residues long. Unmatched junction bases numbered 7, after V lost 6 bases and J lost 7 bases. CDR1 is SGHDT and CDR2 is YYEEEE in the germline V gene. The CDR3 protein is CASTRTGVEQYF. CDR3 nucleotide sequence: TGTGCCAGCACCCGAACAGGGGTAGAGCAGTACTTC.

The table lists this clone with a count of one. This rearrangement joins TRBV2 to TRBJ2-1, with 7 nucleotides matching TRBD1. Germline V gene lookup returns CDR1 SNHLY and CDR2 FYNNEI. This CDR3 comprises 15 residues. With V trimmed by 6 bases and J by 3 bases, 8 bases remained unmatched. CDR3 sequence (DNA): TGTGCCAGCAGGGGGGCGACAGGGAACTACAATGAGCAGTTCTTC. Protein sequence: CASRGATGNYNEQFF.

V and J are TRBV15 and TRBJ2-5, with 7 bases identical to TRBD1. After removal of 0 bases from V and 2 bases from J, the junction contained 0 bases not matched to a gene. This CDR3 has 14 amino acids. Germline lookup yields CDR1 LNHNV and CDR2 YYDKDF (reference sequence). CDR3 in amino acids: CATSRDRGQETQYF. As DNA, the CDR3 is TGTGCCACCAGCAGAGACAGGGGGCAAGAGACCCAGTACTTC.

V is TRBV5-1 and J is TRBJ2-1; no clear D. The length of the CDR3 is 15 residues. Trimming took off 0 bases at V and 0 bases at J, with 7 bases between the two ends. The germline gives CDR1 SGHRS, CDR2 YFSETQ. CDR3 region: CASSLEGSSYNEQFF. The CDR3 DNA is TGCGCCAGCAGCTTGGAGGGAAGCTCCTACAATGAGCAGTTCTTC. The whole variable domain, remainder taken from reference TRBV5-1 and TRBJ2-1, is KAGVTQTPRYLIKTRGQQVTLSCSPISGHRSVSWYQQTPGQGLQFLFEYFSETQRNKGNFPGRFSGRQFSNSRSEMNVSTLELGDSALYLCASSLEGSSYNEQFFGPGTRLTVL.

The gene calls are TRBV29-1 and TRBJ2-7, with D unclear. The length of the CDR3 is 12 residues. Germline V gives CDR1 SQVTM, CDR2 ANQGSEA. Between the trimmed V and J ends, which lost 0 bases and 6 bases, there was a span of 9 bases. For the CDR3, the DNA is TGCAGCGTTGAAGAACCCTCGGCCGAGCAGTACTTC. It translates to CSVEEPSAEQYF.

The rearrangement links TRBV2 to TRBJ1-1, with 12 bases fitting TRBD1. Trimming cost V 5 bases and J 4 bases; bases outside gene matches: 5. This CDR3 is built from 15 residues. The germline CDR1 and CDR2 sequences are SNHLY and FYNNEI. In DNA form, the CDR3 reads TGTGCCAGCAGTAGGGGGACAGGGGGCCTCACTGAAGCTTTCTTT. Translation: CASSRGTGGLTEAFF. Variable domain in full (rest from reference TRBV2 and TRBJ1-1): EPEVTQTPSHQVTQMGQEVILRCVPISNHLYFYWYRQILGQKVEFLVSFYNNEISEKSEIFDDQFSVERPDGSNFTLKIRSTKLEDSAMYFCASSRGTGGLTEAFFGQGTRLTVV.

This clone was observed once. The gene calls are TRBV6-5 and TRBJ2-1; D not certain. Germline loops: CDR1 MNHEY, CDR2 SVGAGI. The CDR3 has 15 amino acids. Trimming removed 4 bases at V and 4 bases at J, with 14 bases between. The CDR3 sequence: CASSSQGPIYNEQFF. As DNA, the CDR3 is TGTGCCAGCAGTTCACAAGGACCTATATACAATGAGCAGTTCTTC.

The CDR3 reads CASSLGSIGETQYF. As DNA, the CDR3 is TGTGCCAGCAGCTTAGGTTCCATCGGGGAGACCCAGTACTTC. This chain links TRBV11-2 with TRBJ2-5, with D unclear. Trimming cost V 1 base and J 5 bases, with 11 bases left between them. The length of the CDR3 is 14 residues. Germline V gene lookup returns CDR1 SGHAT and CDR2 FQNNGV.